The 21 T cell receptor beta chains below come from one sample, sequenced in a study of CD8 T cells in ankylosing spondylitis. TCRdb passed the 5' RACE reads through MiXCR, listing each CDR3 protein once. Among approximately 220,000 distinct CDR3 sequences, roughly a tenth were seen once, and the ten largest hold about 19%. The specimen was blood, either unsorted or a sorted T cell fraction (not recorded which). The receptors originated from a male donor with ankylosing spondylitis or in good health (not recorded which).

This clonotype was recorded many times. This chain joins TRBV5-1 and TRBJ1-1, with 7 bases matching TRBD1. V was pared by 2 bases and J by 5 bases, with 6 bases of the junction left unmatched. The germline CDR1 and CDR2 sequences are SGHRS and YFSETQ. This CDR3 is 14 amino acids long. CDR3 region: CASSLQGFGTEAFF. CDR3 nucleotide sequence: TGCGCCAGCAGCTTACAGGGGTTCGGGACTGAAGCTTTCTTT.

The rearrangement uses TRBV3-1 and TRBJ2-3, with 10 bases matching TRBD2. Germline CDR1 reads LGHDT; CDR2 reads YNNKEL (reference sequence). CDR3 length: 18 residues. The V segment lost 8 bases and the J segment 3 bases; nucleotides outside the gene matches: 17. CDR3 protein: CASSSGTSAGGGTDTQYF. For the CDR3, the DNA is TGTGCCAGCTCGTCCGGGACTAGCGCCGGAGGAGGAACAGATACGCAGTATTTT.

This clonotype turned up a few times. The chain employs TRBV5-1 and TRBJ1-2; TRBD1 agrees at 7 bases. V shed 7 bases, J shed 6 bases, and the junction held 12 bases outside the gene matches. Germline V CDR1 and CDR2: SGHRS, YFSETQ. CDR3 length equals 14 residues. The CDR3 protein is CASSDTRQGNGYTF. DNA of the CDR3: TGCGCCAGCTCTGACACTCGACAGGGTAATGGCTACACCTTC.

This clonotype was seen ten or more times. DNA of the CDR3: TGTGCCATCAGGGACAGGGGGCCCAACACAGATACGCAGTATTTT. Translating gives CAIRDRGPNTDTQYF. The chain couples TRBV10-3 to TRBJ2-3; 11 nucleotides align to TRBD1. This CDR3 is built from 15 residues. Germline assignment: CDR1 ENHRY and CDR2 SYGVKD. The trim removed 6 bases at V and 2 bases at J, leaving 4 bases unmatched.

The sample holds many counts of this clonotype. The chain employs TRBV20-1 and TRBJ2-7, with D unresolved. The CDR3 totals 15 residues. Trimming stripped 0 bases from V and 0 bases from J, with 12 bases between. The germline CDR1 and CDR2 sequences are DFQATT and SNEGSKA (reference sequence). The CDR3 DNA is TGCAGTGCTAGAGATCCCGGCACTCTCTCCTACGAGCAGTACTTC. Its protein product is CSARDPGTLSYEQYF.

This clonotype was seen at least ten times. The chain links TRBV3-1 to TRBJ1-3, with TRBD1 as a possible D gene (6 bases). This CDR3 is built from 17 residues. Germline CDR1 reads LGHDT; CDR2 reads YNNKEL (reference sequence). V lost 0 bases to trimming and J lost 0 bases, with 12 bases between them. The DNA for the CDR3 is TGTGCCAGCAGCCAAGAACAGGGTTCTCGCTCTGGAAACACCATATATTTT. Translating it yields CASSQEQGSRSGNTIYF.

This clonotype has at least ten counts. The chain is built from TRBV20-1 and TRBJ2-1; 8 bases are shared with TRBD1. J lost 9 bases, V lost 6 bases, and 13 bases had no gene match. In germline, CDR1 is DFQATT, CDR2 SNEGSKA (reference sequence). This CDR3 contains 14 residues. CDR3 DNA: TGCAGTGCCCTTGGAGGGCAGGGGGCGAGTGAGCAGTTCTTC. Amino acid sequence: CSALGGQGASEQFF.

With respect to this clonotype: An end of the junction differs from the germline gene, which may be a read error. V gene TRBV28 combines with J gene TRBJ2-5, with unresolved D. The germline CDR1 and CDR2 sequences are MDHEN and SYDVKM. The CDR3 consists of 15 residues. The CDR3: CASSLVGNLQETQSF. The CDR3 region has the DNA TGTGCCAGCAGTTTAGTAGGGAACCTACAAGAGACCCAGTCCTTC.

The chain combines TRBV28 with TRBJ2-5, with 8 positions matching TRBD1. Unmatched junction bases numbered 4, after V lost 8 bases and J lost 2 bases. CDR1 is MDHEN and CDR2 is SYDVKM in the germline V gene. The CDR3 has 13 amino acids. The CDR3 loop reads CASGDRSQETQYF. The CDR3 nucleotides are TGTGCCAGCGGGGACAGGTCTCAAGAGACCCAGTACTTC.

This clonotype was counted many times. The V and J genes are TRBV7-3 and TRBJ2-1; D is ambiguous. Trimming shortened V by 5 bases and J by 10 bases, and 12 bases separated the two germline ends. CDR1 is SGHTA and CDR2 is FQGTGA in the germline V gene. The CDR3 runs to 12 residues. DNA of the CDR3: TGTGCCAGCAGCACCTACCACGGGGAGCAGTTCTTC. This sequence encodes CASSTYHGEQFF.

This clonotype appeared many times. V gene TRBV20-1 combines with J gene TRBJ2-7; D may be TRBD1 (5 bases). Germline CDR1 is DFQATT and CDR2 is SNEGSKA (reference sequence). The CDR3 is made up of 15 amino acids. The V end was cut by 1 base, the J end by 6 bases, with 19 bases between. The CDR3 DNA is TGCAGTGCTAGAGCTCCTGAGCGTCCAAGGGGCGAGCAGTACTTC. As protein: CSARAPERPRGEQYF.

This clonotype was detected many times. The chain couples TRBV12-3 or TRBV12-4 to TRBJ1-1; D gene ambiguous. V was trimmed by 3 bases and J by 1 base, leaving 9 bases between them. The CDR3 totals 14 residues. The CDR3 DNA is TGTGCCAGCAGTTTTGTCGGGAGGAACACTGAAGCTTTCTTT. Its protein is CASSFVGRNTEAFF.

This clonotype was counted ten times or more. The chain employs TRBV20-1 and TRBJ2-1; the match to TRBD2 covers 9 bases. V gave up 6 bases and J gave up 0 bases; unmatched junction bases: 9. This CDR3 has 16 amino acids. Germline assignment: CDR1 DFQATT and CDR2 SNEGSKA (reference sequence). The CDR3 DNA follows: TGCAGTGCGGTCCTTGGCGGGGGGGGCTCCTACAATGAGCAGTTCTTC. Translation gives CSAVLGGGGSYNEQFF.

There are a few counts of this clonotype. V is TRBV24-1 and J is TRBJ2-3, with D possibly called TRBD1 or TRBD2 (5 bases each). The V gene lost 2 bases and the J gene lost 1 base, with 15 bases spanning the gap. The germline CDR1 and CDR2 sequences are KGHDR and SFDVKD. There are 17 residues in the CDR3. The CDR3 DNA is TGTGCCACCAGTGATTGGGGGACCTTGCGGGGCACAGATACGCAGTATTTT. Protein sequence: CATSDWGTLRGTDTQYF.

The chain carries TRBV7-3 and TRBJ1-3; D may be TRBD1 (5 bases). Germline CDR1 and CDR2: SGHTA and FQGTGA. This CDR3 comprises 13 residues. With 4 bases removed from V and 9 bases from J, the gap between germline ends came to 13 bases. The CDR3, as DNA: TGTGCCAGCAGCTCCTCACTTGGGGGCACCATATATTTT. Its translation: CASSSSLGGTIYF. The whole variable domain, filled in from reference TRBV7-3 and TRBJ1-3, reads GAGVSQTPSNKVTEKGKYVELRCDPISGHTALYWYRQSLGQGPEFLIYFQGTGAADDSGLPNDRFFAVRPEGSVSTLKIQRTERGDSAVYLCASSSSLGGTIYFGEGSWLTVV.

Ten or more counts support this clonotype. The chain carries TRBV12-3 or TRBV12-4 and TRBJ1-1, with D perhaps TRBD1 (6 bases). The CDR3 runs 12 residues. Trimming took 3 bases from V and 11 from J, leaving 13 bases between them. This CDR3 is CASSLGGLRAFF. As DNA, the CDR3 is TGTGCCAGCAGTTTGGGGGGCCTGAGGGCTTTCTTT.

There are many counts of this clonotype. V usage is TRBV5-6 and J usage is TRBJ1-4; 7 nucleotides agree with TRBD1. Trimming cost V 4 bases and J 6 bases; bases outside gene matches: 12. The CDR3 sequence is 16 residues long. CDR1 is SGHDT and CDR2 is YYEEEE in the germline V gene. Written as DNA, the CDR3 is TGTGCCAGCAGCGCCCTGACAGGGCCTCTCGATGAAAAACTGTTTTTT. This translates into CASSALTGPLDEKLFF.

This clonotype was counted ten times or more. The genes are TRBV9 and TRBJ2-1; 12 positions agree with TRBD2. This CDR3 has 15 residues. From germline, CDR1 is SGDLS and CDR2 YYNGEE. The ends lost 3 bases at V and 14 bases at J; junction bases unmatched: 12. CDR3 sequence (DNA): TGTGCCAGCAGCGCCAGACTAGCGGGGGACTCATATAAGTTCTTC. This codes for CASSARLAGDSYKFF.

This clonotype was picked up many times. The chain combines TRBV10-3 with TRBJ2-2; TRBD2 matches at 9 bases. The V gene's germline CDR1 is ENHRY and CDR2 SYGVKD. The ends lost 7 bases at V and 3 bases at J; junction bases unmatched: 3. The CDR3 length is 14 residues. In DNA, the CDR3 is TGTGCCATCAAGGCTAGCGGGGACACCGGGGAGCTGTTTTTT. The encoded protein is CAIKASGDTGELFF.

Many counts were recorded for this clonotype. The CDR3 bases are TGTGCCAGCAGCTTGACCCGGGGACTCACTGAAGCTTTCTTT. This gives the protein CASSLTRGLTEAFF. V is TRBV5-5 and J is TRBJ1-1; the D gene is possibly TRBD1 (5 bases). Per germline, CDR1 SGHKS and CDR2 YYEKEE (reference sequence). CDR3 length: 14 amino acids. V was pared by 1 base and J by 4 bases, with 11 bases between.

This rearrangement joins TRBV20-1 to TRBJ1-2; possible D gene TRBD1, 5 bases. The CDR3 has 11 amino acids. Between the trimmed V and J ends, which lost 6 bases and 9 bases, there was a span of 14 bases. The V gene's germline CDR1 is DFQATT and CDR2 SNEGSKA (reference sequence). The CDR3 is CSAYESGSYTF. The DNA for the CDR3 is TGCAGTGCGTACGAATCAGGGAGCTACACCTTC.